These T cell receptor delta chains were read from a single sample in a study of human gamma delta and Vdelta1 T cells. TCRdb reran clone calling via CATT on the PCR reads. The profile shows roughly 6,000 delta-chain clones, roughly 40% of them singletons. Their antigens are not known. Material: Vdelta1 gamma-delta T cells from blood grown in culture (DOT cells). The receptor source for this set is a human donor in good health. Each CDR3 is given with its conserved first and last residue. Fields, in order: J gene, V gene, CDR3 protein.

TRDJ1,TRDV1,CALGGGPTYLSSDKLIF
TRDJ1,TRDV1,CALGEPGLPTPRGDPDKLIF
TRDJ4,TRDV1,CALGELSHWPSQKYSSTRPLIF
TRDJ1,TRDV1,CALGELPVLGGYTDKLIF
TRDJ1,TRDV1,CALGEPLWSYTTGGDDTDKLIF
TRDJ4,TRDV1,CALGELRPGVLGDTARPLIF
TRDJ1,TRDV1,CALGTPKDWGSYRGYTDKLIF
TRDJ1,TRDV1,CALGERCLGDPSHTDKLIF
TRDJ1,TRDV3,CAFRLPLILGAYLGDKLIF
TRDJ1,TRDV1,CALGECSQTRNYWGIQSTDKLIF
TRDJ1,TRDV1,CALGEDLPTLAGVYSLTDKLIF
TRDJ1,TRDV2,CACGVTGDPKELIF
TRDJ1,TRDV1,CALGEPNPQTDIKYWGMAALITDKLIF
TRDJ1,TRDV1,CALGELELRSFPPGDHPDTDKLIF
TRDJ1,TRDV1,CALGEIGTLIF
TRDJ1,TRDV1,CALGDRLGRGGYRDTDKLIF
TRDJ1,TRDV1,CALAPYEKPCILTRLTYWGLPSGYTDKLIF
TRDJ1,TRDV1,CALGEGTLPTSLPTRNTDKLIF
TRDJ2,TRDV1,CALGDPPLGLNRAKTAQLFF
TRDJ1,TRDV1,CALGKPLLRWDPNHEDTLPQLDKLIF
TRDJ1,TRDV1,CALGEAQLPIGLVGDNDKLIF
TRDJ1,TRDV1,CALGEPGTQYWGIRNKDDKLIF
TRDJ1,TRAV38-2/DV8,CAYRSAPLLNGDTPLADKLIF
TRDJ1,TRDV1,CALGWGPPQGPLGTYWGTYTDKLIF
TRDJ1,TRDV1,CALGEFGLPTDLGVTLTDKLIF
TRDJ1,TRDV1,CALGEKIRGHYTDKLIF
TRDJ1,TRDV1,CALGEEAVRGMVGDKLIF
TRDJ1,TRDV1,CALGELGLTPLLWELNPGKLIF
TRDJ1,TRDV1,CALGERPNFLPILGDTGYTDKLIF
TRDJ1,TRDV1,CALGANFPPFLQKLIF
TRDJ1,TRDV1,CALGELIQGWGTAYTDKLIF